This entry is about one T cell receptor beta chain. Its antigen remains unidentified. The study sampled nominally healthy donors, though unrecorded immune exposures were likely. These data are taken from a study of cytomegalovirus exposure and HLA in healthy donors. For the study at large: Unique TCRs numbering roughly 85 million, obtained from HLA-typed donors, made up an early data release. Findings and limits, study-wide: A later analysis linked a missense DCLRE1C variant to TCR beta V- and J-gene trimming. Previous analysis showed most TCR beta V segments were productive about 87% or about 30% of the time.

Germline CDR1 is SEHNR and CDR2 is FQNEAQ (reference sequence). The CDR3 extends over 16 amino acids. Deletions cut 1 base from V and 2 bases from J, with 11 bases between. Researchers ran the PCR with 60 Vbeta and 13 Jbeta primers. The repertoire was sequenced with immunoSEQ multiplex PCR; TCRdb's copy has only in-frame clones and lacks some. The table records about 160,000 clones, 79% of them present only once. This rearrangement joins TRBV7-9 to TRBJ2-2; no reliable D call. Material: PBMCs. The clonotype originates from a man in his forties in good health and CMV-seronegative. The DNA of the CDR3 is TGTGCCAGCAGCTTAGGCAACATCTTTAACACCGGGGAGCTGTTTTTT. Protein sequence: CASSLGNIFNTGELFF.